These 27 T cell receptor beta chains share one sample of origin, sequenced in a study of T cells after yellow fever vaccination. From the 5' RACE reads, TCRdb called clonotypes with MiXCR, one entry per CDR3 protein. The sample has some 170,000 distinct CDR3 sequences; approximately 9.7% are singletons. Source: CD8+ T cells sorted from PBMCs, taken 45 days after the yellow fever booster vaccination. Receptor source: a man younger than 35 who received the YFV17D yellow fever vaccine.

This clonotype was found a few times. The V call is TRBV6-2 or TRBV6-3, the J call TRBJ2-1; no firm D call. Trimming left V 6 bases short and J 0 bases short, with 12 bases between. In germline, CDR1 is MNHEY, CDR2 SVGEGT. The CDR3 consists of 15 residues. The CDR3: CASRLELSSYNEQFF. The DNA for the CDR3 is TGTGCCAGCAGGCTGGAGCTGAGCTCCTACAATGAGCAGTTCTTC.

The chain couples TRBV5-4 to TRBJ2-2; tentatively, D is TRBD2 (5 bases). The CDR3 has 15 residues. Trimming stripped 0 bases from V and 4 bases from J, with 10 bases between. CDR1 is SGHNT and CDR2 is YYREEE in the germline V gene (reference sequence). The CDR3, as DNA: TGTGCCAGCAGCTTGGTACCGGGATCCACCGGGGAGCTGTTTTTT. As protein: CASSLVPGSTGELFF. The full variable domain, rest sourced from reference TRBV5-4 and TRBJ2-2, is ETGVTQSPTHLIKTRGQQVTLRCSSQSGHNTVSWYQQALGQGPQFIFQYYREEENGRGNFPPRFSGLQFPNYSSELNVNALELDDSALYLCASSLVPGSTGELFFGEGSRLTVL.

This clonotype has ten or more counts. The V gene is TRBV7-6, the J gene TRBJ2-5; D is undetermined. The CDR3 contains 16 residues. Trimming pared 2 bases from V and 5 bases from J, leaving 18 bases between. Germline values: CDR1 SGHVS, CDR2 FNYEAQ. Here the CDR3 DNA reads TGTGCCAGCAGCTTAAAGGTGTGGGGTAGCACCGAGACCCAGTACTTC. Translated, it gives CASSLKVWGSTETQYF.

The chain joins TRBV4-3 to TRBJ1-6; D unresolved. The V gene's germline CDR1 is LGHNA and CDR2 YSLEER. The V end was cut by 0 bases, the J end by 4 bases, with 7 bases between. This CDR3 has 15 amino acids. The CDR3 sequence: CASSQDPGYNSPLHF. The CDR3 coding sequence is TGCGCCAGCAGCCAAGACCCTGGGTATAATTCACCCCTCCACTTT.

V gene TRBV7-6 combines with J gene TRBJ2-1; maybe TRBD1 (7 bases). The CDR3 runs 16 residues. The germline V gene has CDR1 SGHVS and CDR2 FNYEAQ. Trimming took 1 base from V and 5 from J, leaving 15 bases between them. CDR3 sequence reads: CASSLGAQGTHNEQFF. In DNA form, the CDR3 reads TGTGCCAGCAGCTTAGGAGCACAGGGGACTCACAATGAGCAGTTCTTC.

This clonotype has only a few counts. The chain is built from TRBV7-6 and TRBJ2-6; 11 bases align to TRBD1. The CDR3 sequence is 18 residues long. The J segment lost 2 bases and the V segment lost 6 bases, leaving 9 bases of the junction unmatched. Germline loops: CDR1 SGHVS, CDR2 FNYEAQ. The CDR3 protein is CASSFSGTGGPGANVLTF. CDR3 bases: TGTGCCAGCAGTTTCTCCGGGACAGGGGGTCCTGGGGCCAACGTCCTGACTTTC.

Ten or more counts support this clonotype. The J gene is TRBJ2-1, the V gene TRBV7-9, with a weak D call TRBD2 (7 bases). This CDR3 spans 14 amino acids. V was trimmed by 4 bases and J by 2 bases, leaving 9 bases between them. Germline V gene data show CDR1 as SEHNR and CDR2 as FQNEAQ (reference sequence). Here the CDR3 DNA reads TGTGCCAGCAGCTGGGGGGGCCCCTACAATGAGCAGTTCTTC. Protein sequence: CASSWGGPYNEQFF. The entire variable domain, with the rest obtained from reference TRBV7-9 and TRBJ2-1, is as follows: DTGVSQNPRHKITKRGQNVTFRCDPISEHNRLYWYRQTLGQGPEFLTYFQNEAQLEKSRLLSDRFSAERPKGSFSTLEIQRTEQGDSAMYLCASSWGGPYNEQFFGPGTRLTVL.

V usage is TRBV6-1 and J usage is TRBJ1-1; possibly TRBD1 for D (5 bases). V was pared by 3 bases and J by 0 bases, with 8 bases between. Germline V gene lookup returns CDR1 MNHNS and CDR2 SASEGT. This CDR3 contains 14 residues. This CDR3 is CASSEGLMNTEAFF. CDR3 coding DNA: TGTGCCAGCAGTGAGGGGCTTATGAACACTGAAGCTTTCTTT.

Here the CDR3 DNA reads TGCGCCAGTGCAACGGGCACCTCTGGGGTCTACGAGCAGTACTTC. Translating it yields CASATGTSGVYEQYF. The chain is built from TRBV5-1 and TRBJ2-7, with D unresolved. Germline V gene data show CDR1 as SGHRS and CDR2 as YFSETQ. V gave up 8 bases and J gave up 3 bases, with 21 bases separating them. There are 15 residues in the CDR3.

The genes are TRBV27 and TRBJ1-2, with TRBD1 as a possible D gene (5 bases). With 5 bases removed from V and 4 bases from J, the gap between germline ends came to 17 bases. CDR1 is MNHEY and CDR2 is SMNVEV in the germline V gene (reference sequence). The CDR3 is made up of 15 amino acids. Written as DNA, the CDR3 is TGTGCCAGCAGTCTATACCCGGGACGGGCCTATGGCTACACCTTC. Translating it yields CASSLYPGRAYGYTF.

This clonotype was recorded a few times. The V call is TRBV7-9, the J call TRBJ1-1, with no clear D. This CDR3 spans 14 amino acids. Germline V gives CDR1 SEHNR, CDR2 FQNEAQ (reference sequence). V was shortened by 1 base and J by 8 bases, with 14 bases between the two germline ends. CDR3 DNA: TGTGCCAGCAGCTTAGGGCATCCTACCCCCGAAGCTTTCTTT. Its translation: CASSLGHPTPEAFF.

This clonotype was picked up many times. The chain recombines TRBV6-2 or TRBV6-3 with TRBJ2-7; the D gene is possibly TRBD2 (6 bases). Trimming pared 11 bases from V and 1 base from J, leaving 6 bases between. CDR3 size: 10 residues. Germline loops: CDR1 MNHEY, CDR2 SVGEGT. The CDR3 loop is CARGSYEQYF. The CDR3 DNA follows: TGTGCCCGGGGGTCCTACGAGCAGTACTTC.

This clonotype turned up a few times. The gene calls are TRBV7-2 and TRBJ1-5; 9 bases map to TRBD1. The V and J ends lost 5 bases and 4 bases, in that order; junction bases with no gene match: 9. The length of the CDR3 is 16 residues. CDR1 SGHTA and CDR2 FQGNSA come from the germline V gene. The CDR3 sequence is CASSDGQGPLNQPQHF. For the CDR3, the DNA is TGTGCCAGCAGCGATGGACAGGGGCCTTTAAATCAGCCCCAGCATTTT. The whole variable domain, remainder taken from reference TRBV7-2 and TRBJ1-5, is GAGVSQSPSNKVTEKGKDVELRCDPISGHTALYWYRQSLGQGLEFLIYFQGNSAPDKSGLPSDRFSAERTGGSVSTLTIQRTQQEDSAVYLCASSDGQGPLNQPQHFGDGTRLSIL.

This chain links TRBV15 with TRBJ2-2; D gene unclear. The CDR3 runs to 17 residues. Germline-derived CDR1 and CDR2 are LNHNV and YYDKDF (reference sequence). The germline V and J ends were trimmed by 0 bases and 0 bases, with 11 bases remaining between them. The CDR3 reads CATSRDRVETNTGELFF. The DNA for the CDR3 is TGTGCCACCAGCAGAGATCGGGTGGAGACGAACACCGGGGAGCTGTTTTTT. Full variable domain (rest looked up from reference TRBV15 and TRBJ2-2): DAMVIQNPRYQVTQFGKPVTLSCSQTLNHNVMYWYQQKSSQAPKLLFHYYDKDFNNEADTPDNFQSRRPNTSFCFLDIRSPGLGDTAMYLCATSRDRVETNTGELFFGEGSRLTVL.

The chain has TRBV7-6 and TRBJ2-1; the match to TRBD2 covers 12 bases. The J segment lost 6 bases and the V segment lost 7 bases, leaving 7 bases of the junction unmatched. This CDR3 is 15 amino acids long. CDR1 and CDR2 from the germline V gene are SGHVS and FNYEAQ. CDR3 bases: TGTGCCAGCACCACCGGACTAGCGGGAACCAATGAGCAGTTCTTC. Protein: CASTTGLAGTNEQFF. Variable domain in full (rest from reference TRBV7-6 and TRBJ2-1): GAGVSQSPRYKVTKRGQDVALRCDPISGHVSLYWYRQALGQGPEFLTYFNYEAQQDKSGLPNDRFSAERPEGSISTLTIQRTEQRDSAMYRCASTTGLAGTNEQFFGPGTRLTVL.

The J gene is TRBJ2-1, the V gene TRBV6-2 or TRBV6-3; possibly TRBD1 for D (6 bases). V dropped 8 bases and J dropped 4 bases, with 24 bases sitting between them. Germline assignment: CDR1 MNHEY and CDR2 SVGEGT. CDR3 size: 17 residues. The CDR3 here is CASRKGVGQGDYNEQFF. Here the CDR3 DNA reads TGTGCCAGCCGTAAGGGGGTCGGGCAGGGCGATTACAATGAGCAGTTCTTC.

This clonotype appeared a few times. The rearrangement joins TRBV6-6 to TRBJ1-4; weak D call: TRBD1 (5 bases). Trimming stripped 4 bases from V and 1 base from J, with 10 bases between. The CDR3 runs to 15 residues. Per the germline V gene, CDR1 is MNHNY and CDR2 is SVGAGI (reference sequence). CDR3 amino acids: CASSFGRVTNEKLFF. For the CDR3, the DNA is TGTGCCAGCAGTTTCGGCAGGGTAACTAATGAAAAACTGTTTTTT.

The chain combines TRBV2 with TRBJ2-7, with D perhaps TRBD2 (5 bases). CDR3 length equals 12 residues. Germline CDR1 and CDR2: SNHLY and FYNNEI. V shed 6 bases and J shed 7 bases, with 13 bases lying between them. In DNA, the CDR3 is TGTGCCAGCAGGGGAGATCTTCGGGAGCAGTACTTC. Protein: CASRGDLREQYF.

The V call is TRBV29-1, the J call TRBJ1-2, with 8 bases that match TRBD1. CDR1 is SQVTM, CDR2 ANQGSEA, per germline. The length of the CDR3 is 13 residues. V shed 4 bases, J shed 8 bases, and the junction held 9 bases outside the gene matches. CDR3 region: CSVARQGAYGYTF. Written as DNA, the CDR3 is TGCAGCGTTGCCCGCCAGGGGGCTTACGGCTACACCTTC.

The rearrangement uses TRBV1 and TRBJ1-2. TRBV1 is a documented pseudogene. The CDR3 extends over 14 amino acids. CDR3 in amino acids: CTSSQDRTARGDTF. CDR3 nucleotide sequence: TGCACCAGCAGCCAAGATAGGACAGCGAGAGGGGACACCTTC.

This clonotype was observed a handful of times. No conserved phenylalanine or tryptophan is present at the end of the CDR3, so a read error is the likely explanation. Because the CDR3's place on the DNA is in doubt, the DNA is left out and the CDR3 is given as listed by TCRdb. The gene calls are TRBV7-9 and TRBJ1-1. Per germline, CDR1 SEHNR and CDR2 FQNEAQ (reference sequence). From its first to its last residue, the CDR3 has 11 amino acids. The CDR3 here is CASSTSGSVTL.

This clonotype was counted a few times. This chain uses TRBV12-3 or TRBV12-4 with TRBJ1-3; no definite D call. This CDR3 has 15 amino acids. V lost 6 bases, J lost 8 bases, and 20 bases lay in between. CDR3 sequence (DNA): TGTGCCAGCAGCCGAACGACCTTCCAAGGGTACACCATATATTTT. Its translation is CASSRTTFQGYTIYF.

The V call is TRBV27, the J call TRBJ1-5; no clear D. V was shortened by 5 bases and J by 0 bases, with 11 bases between the two germline ends. The CDR3 runs to 15 residues. Germline CDR1 reads MNHEY; CDR2 reads SMNVEV (reference sequence). This CDR3 reads CASSRTVGSNQPQHF. The CDR3 coding sequence is TGTGCCAGCAGTCGGACGGTGGGTAGCAATCAGCCCCAGCATTTT.

DNA for the CDR3: TGTGCCAGCAGCCAAAGCGGGACTTGGAACACTGAAGCTTTCTTT. Translating it yields CASSQSGTWNTEAFF. The rearrangement uses TRBV5-4 and TRBJ1-1; the D gene is possibly TRBD1 (5 bases). This CDR3 is built from 15 residues. V was cut by 4 bases and J by 1 base, with 14 bases left in between. The germline gives CDR1 SGHNT, CDR2 YYREEE (reference sequence).

This clonotype was observed a few times. This rearrangement joins TRBV7-9 to TRBJ1-1, with TRBD1 as a possible D gene (5 bases). This CDR3 is built from 15 residues. Trimming took 5 bases from V and 1 from J, leaving 14 bases between them. The V gene's germline CDR1 is SEHNR and CDR2 FQNEAQ (reference sequence). The CDR3 DNA follows: TGTGCCAGCAGCATCCTGGGACTGCAGAACACTGAAGCTTTCTTT. This encodes CASSILGLQNTEAFF. The entire variable domain, with the rest obtained from reference TRBV7-9 and TRBJ1-1, is as follows: DTGVSQNPRHKITKRGQNVTFRCDPISEHNRLYWYRQTLGQGPEFLTYFQNEAQLEKSRLLSDRFSAERPKGSFSTLEIQRTEQGDSAMYLCASSILGLQNTEAFFGQGTRLTVV.

In this sample, this clonotype turned up a few times. The chain's CDR3 is CASSLGAGRGALSVRFF. The CDR3 DNA reads TGCGCCAGCAGCCTGGGGGCGGGCAGGGGGGCCCTAAGCGTTCGGTTCTTC. The chain recombines TRBV4-1 with TRBJ2-1; a possible D gene is TRBD1 (7 bases). Trimming left V 4 bases short and J 15 bases short, with 31 bases between. This CDR3 comprises 17 residues. CDR1 and CDR2 (germline): MGHRA, YSYEKL.

The J gene is TRBJ2-3, the V gene TRBV29-1, with 7 bases matching TRBD1. Germline trimming cut 8 bases from V and 2 bases from J; bases unmatched to any gene: 13. CDR1 is SQVTM, CDR2 ANQGSEA, per germline. The CDR3 is 15 residues long. CDR3: CSIRGGRGFTDTQYF. The CDR3 nucleotides are TGCAGCATCCGGGGCGGCAGGGGGTTCACAGATACGCAGTATTTT.